Each of the 27 T cell receptor beta chains below was sequenced from the same sample in a study of cytomegalovirus exposure and HLA in healthy donors. TCRdb keeps only in-frame clones here, not all; method: immunoSEQ multiplex PCR. Seen here are about 150,000 clones, about 94% observed once, and the top ten hold 1.8%. Input material: PBMCs. The receptors stem from a man aged 18 to 30 in good health and CMV-seropositive.

The V and J genes are TRBV6-5 and TRBJ1-3; 11 bases align to TRBD1. Germline loops: CDR1 MNHEY, CDR2 SVGAGI. The CDR3 has 15 amino acids. The V segment lost 5 bases and the J segment 6 bases; nucleotides outside the gene matches: 6. CDR3 DNA sequence: TGTGCCAGCAGTCCGGGGACAGGGGGAGAAAACACCATATATTTT. Encoded protein: CASSPGTGGENTIYF.

The chain carries TRBV27 and TRBJ2-1; TRBD2 agrees at 10 bases. Germline V gives CDR1 MNHEY, CDR2 SMNVEV (reference sequence). This CDR3 is 15 amino acids long. After removal of 6 bases from V and 4 bases from J, the junction contained 6 bases not matched to a gene. Written as DNA, the CDR3 is TGTGCCAGCAGGCGGACTAGCGGAAGTTACAATGAGCAGTTCTTC. Its translation is CASRRTSGSYNEQFF.

This chain connects TRBV9 to TRBJ2-1; 8 bases agree with TRBD2. V lost 3 bases to trimming and J lost 2 bases; unmatched junction nucleotides: 10. The germline V gene has CDR1 SGDLS and CDR2 YYNGEE. The CDR3 covers 17 residues. The CDR3 loop reads CASSENLLADAYNEQFF. The CDR3, as DNA: TGTGCCAGCAGCGAAAATTTACTAGCGGACGCCTACAATGAGCAGTTCTTC.

This clone was picked up one time. This chain uses TRBV5-1 with TRBJ2-1, with D perhaps TRBD2 (6 bases). The length of the CDR3 is 15 residues. Deletions cut 3 bases from V and 3 bases from J, with 13 bases between. The germline gives CDR1 SGHRS, CDR2 YFSETQ. As DNA, the CDR3 is TGCGCCAGCAGCTCGGTGGGGGACTTCTACAATGAGCAGTTCTTC. As protein: CASSSVGDFYNEQFF.

The genes are TRBV2 and TRBJ2-1; 7 bases agree with TRBD1. Germline-derived CDR1 and CDR2 are SNHLY and FYNNEI. With 4 bases clipped from V and 6 bases from J, the junction kept 6 bases outside the gene matches. This CDR3 has 14 amino acids. CDR3 residues: CASSGQGPGNEQFF. In nucleotides, the CDR3 is TGTGCCAGCAGTGGACAGGGCCCGGGCAATGAGCAGTTCTTC.

This clone showed up just once. The V and J genes are TRBV29-1 and TRBJ2-2; maybe TRBD2 (6 bases). Per the germline V gene, CDR1 is SQVTM and CDR2 is ANQGSEA. The CDR3 contains 13 residues. With 6 bases removed from V and 6 bases from J, the gap between germline ends came to 14 bases. CDR3 DNA: TGCAGCGTGGAGCGGGTTCCCCCCGGGGAGCTGTTTTTT. Protein: CSVERVPPGELFF.

The chain uses TRBV2 and TRBJ2-5; 8 nucleotides agree with TRBD1. The CDR3 spans 14 residues. Germline CDR1 reads SNHLY; CDR2 reads FYNNEI. V shed 4 bases and J 5 bases; nucleotides not matched to a gene: 6. The chain's CDR3 is CASSGTGTGETQYF. As DNA, the CDR3 is TGTGCCAGCAGTGGGACAGGGACTGGGGAGACCCAGTACTTC.

The rearrangement links TRBV5-1 to TRBJ1-1; TRBD1 agrees at 8 bases. Germline lookup yields CDR1 SGHRS and CDR2 YFSETQ. The junction had 5 bases not matched to a gene; V was cut back by 4 bases and J by 3 bases. The CDR3 runs 14 residues. CDR3 sequence (DNA): TGCGCCAGCAGCAAGGGACAGGCGTACACTGAAGCTTTCTTT. This translates into CASSKGQAYTEAFF.

The chain combines TRBV28 with TRBJ2-3; D possibly corresponds to TRBD1 (5 bases). CDR3 length: 16 amino acids. V lost 7 bases, J lost 2 bases, and 19 bases lay in between. The germline V gene encodes CDR1 MDHEN and CDR2 SYDVKM. The CDR3 spells CASIPAGFALTDTQYF. DNA for the CDR3: TGTGCCAGCATCCCCGCAGGGTTCGCCCTCACAGATACGCAGTATTTT.

CDR3 DNA: TGTGCCAGCACTGGCCCCGGGGCCAACGTCCTGACTTTC. Its protein is CASTGPGANVLTF. The V call is TRBV28, the J call TRBJ2-6; no reliable D call. The CDR3 totals 13 residues. The V and J ends lost 7 bases and 4 bases respectively, with 8 bases between them. Germline CDR1 is MDHEN and CDR2 is SYDVKM.

The chain employs TRBV10-3 and TRBJ2-3; TRBD2 matches 9 bases. Germline CDR1 and CDR2: ENHRY and SYGVKD. J was trimmed by 4 bases and V by 10 bases; bases with no gene match: 15. CDR3 size: 16 residues. The CDR3 loop is CATTLGAGGTSDTQYF. CDR3 DNA sequence: TGTGCCACAACCTTGGGGGCGGGAGGGACCTCAGATACGCAGTATTTT.

The rearrangement uses TRBV4-2 and TRBJ1-5; 8 nucleotides align to TRBD1. The germline CDR1 and CDR2 sequences are LGHNA and YNFKEQ. The CDR3 is made up of 15 amino acids. J gave up 6 bases and V 2 bases, and 6 bases lay outside the gene matches. The DNA for the CDR3 is TGTGCCAGCAGCCAATTAGCAGGGGGCGGTCAGCCCCAGCATTTT. It specifies CASSQLAGGGQPQHF.

This clone was recorded only once. This chain joins TRBV7-9 and TRBJ1-2; D remains ambiguous. V was clipped by 2 bases and J by 7 bases, with 14 bases between them. Germline assignment: CDR1 SEHNR and CDR2 FQNEAQ (reference sequence). The CDR3 length is 14 residues. This CDR3 is CASSLSDLGRGYTF. CDR3 sequence (DNA): TGTGCCAGCAGCTTAAGTGACCTAGGCCGTGGCTACACCTTC. Full variable domain (rest looked up from reference TRBV7-9 and TRBJ1-2): DTGVSQNPRHKITKRGQNVTFRCDPISEHNRLYWYRQTLGQGPEFLTYFQNEAQLEKSRLLSDRFSAERPKGSFSTLEIQRTEQGDSAMYLCASSLSDLGRGYTFGSGTRLTVV.

The CDR3 coding sequence is TGTGCCAGCAGCCAAGAGGGACTAGCGGGAGGTCGGCAGTACTTC. Translation: CASSQEGLAGGRQYF. V usage is TRBV4-2 and J usage is TRBJ2-7; 15 nucleotides align to TRBD2. The CDR3 has 15 amino acids. Germline V lookup: CDR1 LGHNA, CDR2 YNFKEQ. Trimming at V came to 0 bases and at J to 9 bases, leaving 3 bases not matched to a gene.

This clone turned up a few times. CDR3 region: CASSSPEGFYNEQFF. CDR3 DNA sequence: TGCGCCAGCAGCTCCCCGGAGGGATTTTACAATGAGCAGTTCTTC. The V and J genes are TRBV5-1 and TRBJ2-1, with TRBD2 as a possible D gene (6 bases). CDR3 length: 15 amino acids. The germline gives CDR1 SGHRS, CDR2 YFSETQ. With 3 bases removed from V and 4 bases from J, the gap between germline ends came to 14 bases.

The rearrangement links TRBV7-9 to TRBJ2-7; 9 positions match TRBD1. Germline V gives CDR1 SEHNR, CDR2 FQNEAQ (reference sequence). The CDR3 is 15 amino acids. V was pared by 5 bases and J by 2 bases, with 7 bases of the junction left unmatched. This chain's CDR3 is CASSLEDRGPYEQYF. CDR3 sequence (DNA): TGTGCCAGCAGCCTAGAGGACAGGGGCCCCTACGAGCAGTACTTC.

The gene calls are TRBV5-1 and TRBJ1-2, with 12 bases aligning to TRBD1. Losses at the gene ends were 1 base for V and 7 bases for J; bases not matched to a gene: 8. The length of the CDR3 is 16 residues. Germline assignment: CDR1 SGHRS and CDR2 YFSETQ. CDR3 nucleotide sequence: TGCGCCAGCAGCTTGACAGGGGGACAGGGGGCGCTTGGCTACACCTTC. Its translation: CASSLTGGQGALGYTF. Full variable domain (missing parts from reference TRBV5-1 and TRBJ1-2): KAGVTQTPRYLIKTRGQQVTLSCSPISGHRSVSWYQQTPGQGLQFLFEYFSETQRNKGNFPGRFSGRQFSNSRSEMNVSTLELGDSALYLCASSLTGGQGALGYTFGSGTRLTVV.

The chain links TRBV5-4 to TRBJ2-3, with D possibly matching TRBD1 (6 bases). The V end was cut by 3 bases, the J end by 0 bases, with 11 bases between. The CDR3 runs 15 residues. The germline gives CDR1 SGHNT, CDR2 YYREEE (reference sequence). The CDR3 coding sequence is TGTGCCAGCAGCTCCGACAGGTCAAGCACAGATACGCAGTATTTT. Protein: CASSSDRSSTDTQYF. Filled out from reference TRBV5-4 and TRBJ2-3, the complete variable domain reads ETGVTQSPTHLIKTRGQQVTLRCSSQSGHNTVSWYQQALGQGPQFIFQYYREEENGRGNFPPRFSGLQFPNYSSELNVNALELDDSALYLCASSSDRSSTDTQYFGPGTRLTVL.

The chain has TRBV7-9 and TRBJ1-1; D call uncertain. V lost 3 bases to trimming and J lost 6 bases, with 11 bases between them. The CDR3 spans 13 residues. Germline CDR1 reads SEHNR; CDR2 reads FQNEAQ (reference sequence). DNA for the CDR3: TGTGCCAGCAGCTTTGGTGCGGGGTCTGAAGCTTTCTTT. It yields the protein CASSFGAGSEAFF.

The chain links TRBV6-6 to TRBJ1-1, with TRBD1 as a possible D gene (5 bases). Germline V gene lookup returns CDR1 MNHNY and CDR2 SVGAGI (reference sequence). Trimming took 5 bases from V and 6 from J, leaving 13 bases between them. The CDR3 totals 13 residues. The CDR3 is CASSARVSAEAFF. The CDR3 DNA sequence: TGTGCCAGCAGTGCCAGGGTGAGTGCTGAAGCTTTCTTT.

This sequence joins TRBV6-1 and TRBJ2-7; TRBD1 is a possible D gene (6 bases). This CDR3 is built from 12 residues. CDR1 is MNHNS and CDR2 is SASEGT in the germline V gene. V lost 10 bases and J 12 bases, leaving 22 bases between the germline ends. The CDR3 DNA follows: TGTGCCACCAACCCCCAGGGGCCGCCGTGGTACTTC. Translation: CATNPQGPPWYF.

The rearrangement links TRBV6-5 to TRBJ1-5, with D unresolved. The CDR3 is made up of 15 amino acids. V shed 5 bases and J shed 2 bases, with 13 bases lying between them. Germline lookup yields CDR1 MNHEY and CDR2 SVGAGI. The CDR3 DNA reads TGTGCCAGCAGTCGCCTGGGGAGGGGCAATCAGCCCCAGCATTTT. Amino acids: CASSRLGRGNQPQHF.

This clone was recorded only once. The chain has TRBV28 and TRBJ1-3; 8 positions agree with TRBD1. Germline V gives CDR1 MDHEN, CDR2 SYDVKM. This CDR3 has 15 residues. J gave up 1 base and V 5 bases, and 4 bases lay outside the gene matches. The CDR3 nucleotides read TGTGCCAGCAGTGAGGGACAGGCGTCTGGAAACACCATATATTTT. It codes for CASSEGQASGNTIYF.

The gene calls are TRBV7-2 and TRBJ2-7; 8 nucleotides match TRBD2. V was pared by 2 bases and J by 0 bases, with 6 bases of the junction left unmatched. CDR1 and CDR2 from the germline V gene are SGHTA and FQGNSA. This CDR3 has 16 residues. CDR3 coding DNA: TGTGCCAGCAGCTTAACCGCGGGGGGTTCCTCCTACGAGCAGTACTTC. As protein: CASSLTAGGSSYEQYF.

The chain links TRBV7-3 to TRBJ1-4; 7 bases agree with TRBD1. Germline values: CDR1 SGHTA, CDR2 FQGTGA. The CDR3 loop spans 15 amino acids. With 3 bases clipped from V and 0 bases from J, the junction kept 1 base outside the gene matches. The CDR3 protein is CASSFGTATNEKLFF. The CDR3 bases are TGTGCCAGCAGCTTTGGGACAGCAACTAATGAAAAACTGTTTTTT.

Only a few counts were recorded for this clone. This chain connects TRBV5-1 to TRBJ1-4, with 10 nucleotides matching TRBD1. Trimming cost V 0 bases and J 6 bases; bases outside gene matches: 8. The germline V gene encodes CDR1 SGHRS and CDR2 YFSETQ. The CDR3 sequence is 17 residues long. In DNA, the CDR3 is TGCGCCAGCAGCTTGGGACAGGGGGCTATAGGGGATGAAAAACTGTTTTTT. It specifies CASSLGQGAIGDEKLFF.

This sequence joins TRBV5-6 and TRBJ2-3; D perhaps matches TRBD2 (5 bases). V was shortened by 4 bases and J by 5 bases, with 17 bases between the two germline ends. Per germline, CDR1 SGHDT and CDR2 YYEEEE. This CDR3 has 15 amino acids. CDR3 protein: CASSPLVGVRDTQYF. In nucleotides, the CDR3 is TGTGCCAGCAGCCCCCTCGTGGGAGTCAGAGATACGCAGTATTTT.